One and the same sample provided the 25 T cell receptor beta chains below, sequenced in a study of CD8 T cells in ankylosing spondylitis. Study findings and constraints: Made up of under ten highly homologous variants, a TCR beta motif appeared characteristic of ankylosing spondylitis blood.

No antigen is known for these receptors. MiXCR was run by TCRdb on the 5' RACE reads, yielding one entry per CDR3 protein. The table shows fewer than 500,000 distinct CDR3 sequences, with about 22% occurring only once. The sequenced sample consisted of blood, either unsorted or a sorted T cell fraction (not recorded which). Every receptor here comes from a male donor with ankylosing spondylitis.

This clonotype has more than one count but fewer than ten. V gene TRBV12-3 or TRBV12-4 combines with J gene TRBJ1-6; D gene uncertain. V lost 6 bases, J lost 9 bases, and 18 bases lay in between. The CDR3 length is 15 residues. The CDR3 sequence: CASSFTDLGGSPLHF. CDR3 bases: TGTGCCAGCAGCTTCACGGACCTTGGTGGTTCACCCCTCCACTTT.

The J gene is TRBJ2-2, the V gene TRBV11-3; D is ambiguous. Germline V gene lookup returns CDR1 SGHNT and CDR2 YENEEA. The CDR3 spans 15 residues. Trimming pared 0 bases from V and 7 bases from J, leaving 12 bases between. CDR3 sequence reads: CASSLDGALHGELFF. The CDR3 coding sequence is TGTGCCAGCAGCTTAGATGGAGCACTTCACGGGGAGCTGTTTTTT.

V and J are TRBV7-9 and TRBJ2-3, with TRBD2 matching over 12 bases. This CDR3 is 16 amino acids long. After removal of 5 bases from V and 3 bases from J, the junction contained 6 bases not matched to a gene. Germline CDR1 reads SEHNR; CDR2 reads FQNEAQ (reference sequence). CDR3 bases: TGTGCCAGCAGCACTACTCTAGCGGGAGGGACAGATACGCAGTATTTT. This codes for CASSTTLAGGTDTQYF.

V gene TRBV20-1 combines with J gene TRBJ2-1, with 10 bases matching TRBD2. The CDR3 spans 17 residues. Germline CDR1 and CDR2: DFQATT and SNEGSKA (reference sequence). Germline trimming cut 6 bases from V and 2 bases from J; bases unmatched to any gene: 13. The DNA for the CDR3 is TGCAGTGCCTCGTCACCACTCGGACTAGCGGCCTACAATGAGCAGTTCTTC. This codes for CSASSPLGLAAYNEQFF.

This rearrangement joins TRBV20-1 to TRBJ2-7; a weak D match, TRBD2 (6 bases). Per the germline V gene, CDR1 is DFQATT and CDR2 is SNEGSKA (reference sequence). CDR3 length: 13 residues. V lost 1 base and J 3 bases, leaving 10 bases between the germline ends. The CDR3 protein is CSARAGGFYEQYF. In DNA, the CDR3 is TGCAGTGCTAGAGCTGGGGGGTTCTACGAGCAGTACTTC.

The chain joins TRBV7-2 to TRBJ2-5; 7 nucleotides align to TRBD1. J lost 1 base, V lost 1 base, and 3 bases had no gene match. CDR1 and CDR2 from the germline V gene are SGHTA and FQGNSA. The CDR3 sequence is 15 residues long. This chain's CDR3 is CASSLGGTVQETQYF. The CDR3 DNA follows: TGTGCCAGCAGCTTAGGGGGGACAGTCCAAGAGACCCAGTACTTC.

This clonotype was seen a few times. The V call is TRBV3-1, the J call TRBJ2-3, with 7 nucleotides matching TRBD2. This CDR3 has 18 amino acids. Germline values: CDR1 LGHDT, CDR2 YNNKEL (reference sequence). Germline trimming cut 0 bases from V and 2 bases from J; bases unmatched to any gene: 11. The CDR3 DNA reads as TGTGCCAGCAGCCAAGATTCGGGGGGATGGGGGTTCACAGATACGCAGTATTTT. Translation: CASSQDSGGWGFTDTQYF.

The chain joins TRBV28 to TRBJ1-4; D remains ambiguous. Germline values: CDR1 MDHEN, CDR2 SYDVKM. The CDR3 totals 14 residues. Trimming cost V 4 bases and J 5 bases, with 11 bases left between them. CDR3 region: CASSSSRLNEKLFF. The CDR3 DNA sequence: TGTGCCAGCAGTTCGTCGAGGCTGAATGAAAAACTGTTTTTT.

This clonotype was observed a handful of times. The rearrangement uses TRBV27 and TRBJ2-2; D is perhaps TRBD1 (6 bases). CDR3 size: 14 residues. V shed 6 bases and J shed 10 bases, with 18 bases lying between them. Germline-derived CDR1 and CDR2 are MNHEY and SMNVEV (reference sequence). CDR3 bases: TGTGCCAGCAGACAACCGGGACACCCTGAGGAGCTGTTTTTT. It yields the protein CASRQPGHPEELFF.

This sequence joins TRBV27 and TRBJ1-2; a weak D match, TRBD1 (5 bases). Germline CDR1 MNHEY, CDR2 SMNVEV (reference sequence). The CDR3 spans 15 residues. Trimming cost V 3 bases and J 4 bases, with 15 bases left between them. The chain's CDR3 is CASSFLPGGRYGYTF. CDR3 DNA sequence: TGTGCCAGCAGTTTTCTTCCGGGGGGACGCTATGGCTACACCTTC.

This rearrangement joins TRBV12-3 or TRBV12-4 to TRBJ2-2; a weak D match, TRBD2 (5 bases). The CDR3 has 15 amino acids. Trimming shortened V by 5 bases and J by 8 bases, and 18 bases separated the two germline ends. CDR3 in DNA: TGTGCCAGCAGTCCCCACGGGATCGTTGGTGGGGAGCTGTTTTTT. Protein sequence: CASSPHGIVGGELFF.

This clonotype was seen more than once but under ten times. The J gene is TRBJ1-6, the V gene TRBV27; maybe TRBD1 (6 bases). Trimming cost V 3 bases and J 8 bases, with 11 bases left between them. This CDR3 has 14 amino acids. The germline V gene encodes CDR1 MNHEY and CDR2 SMNVEV (reference sequence). The CDR3 protein is CASSFKHRDSPLHF. The DNA of the CDR3 is TGTGCCAGCAGTTTCAAACACAGGGATTCACCCCTCCACTTT.

This sequence joins TRBV7-2 and TRBJ2-1, with 8 bases lining up with TRBD1. Trimming removed 2 bases from V and 1 base from J; junction bases left unmatched: 1. In germline, CDR1 is SGHTA, CDR2 FQGNSA. The CDR3 is made up of 15 amino acids. The chain's CDR3 is CASSLRTGSYNEQFF. The CDR3, as DNA: TGTGCCAGCAGCTTAAGGACAGGGTCCTACAATGAGCAGTTCTTC.

This clonotype was seen just once. V and J are TRBV3-1 and TRBJ2-7, with D tentatively TRBD2 (6 bases). The length of the CDR3 is 13 residues. Per the germline V gene, CDR1 is LGHDT and CDR2 is YNNKEL (reference sequence). Trimming took off 1 base at V and 6 bases at J, with 10 bases between the two ends. In DNA form, the CDR3 reads TGTGCCAGCAGCCAAGCCCACGGGGGCGAGCAGTACTTC. Protein sequence: CASSQAHGGEQYF.

This clonotype was recorded a few times. V gene TRBV7-2 combines with J gene TRBJ1-1; no definite D call. Germline V gene sequence: CDR1 SGHTA, CDR2 FQGNSA. This CDR3 region has 9 residues. V was shortened by 8 bases and J by 11 bases, with 9 bases between the two germline ends. The CDR3 reads CASRPWAFF. As DNA, the CDR3 is TGTGCCAGCCGCCCCTGGGCTTTCTTT.

This clonotype was seen a few times. V gene TRBV28 combines with J gene TRBJ2-1; 9 bases map to TRBD2. V lost 7 bases, J lost 7 bases, and 8 bases stayed unmatched. This CDR3 is built from 14 residues. Germline-derived CDR1 and CDR2 are MDHEN and SYDVKM. The CDR3 sequence is CASNIGGRANEQFF. Written as DNA, the CDR3 is TGTGCCAGCAATATTGGCGGGAGGGCGAATGAGCAGTTCTTC.

This clonotype was detected a few times. V is TRBV10-3 and J is TRBJ2-7; D not resolved. V was clipped by 0 bases and J by 4 bases, with 19 bases between them. There are 17 residues in the CDR3. CDR1 is ENHRY, CDR2 SYGVKD, per germline. As DNA, the CDR3 is TGTGCCATCAGTGAGTCTAGTGTCGATACAGCTTCGTACGAGCAGTACTTC. This encodes CAISESSVDTASYEQYF.

The rearrangement uses TRBV7-2 and TRBJ2-1; D might be TRBD2 (6 bases). CDR1 and CDR2 from the germline V gene are SGHTA and FQGNSA. Trimming stripped 5 bases from V and 9 bases from J, with 14 bases between. This CDR3 is built from 13 residues. The chain's CDR3 is CASSPREFVEQFF. The DNA for the CDR3 is TGTGCCAGCAGCCCCCGGGAGTTTGTTGAGCAGTTCTTC. Full variable domain (missing parts from reference TRBV7-2 and TRBJ2-1): GAGVSQSPSNKVTEKGKDVELRCDPISGHTALYWYRQSLGQGLEFLIYFQGNSAPDKSGLPSDRFSAERTGGSVSTLTIQRTQQEDSAVYLCASSPREFVEQFFGPGTRLTVL.

V and J are TRBV6-1 and TRBJ1-1, with TRBD1 identical over 8 bases. There are 16 residues in the CDR3. V was pared by 6 bases and J by 4 bases, with 13 bases of the junction left unmatched. Germline lookup yields CDR1 MNHNS and CDR2 SASEGT. The CDR3 coding sequence is TGTGCCAGCAGCCATTCCTCCGGACAGGGCAGCACTGAAGCTTTCTTT. This gives the protein CASSHSSGQGSTEAFF.

This clonotype came up a few times. This chain connects TRBV4-1 to TRBJ2-7, with TRBD1 matching over 8 bases. The trim removed 5 bases at V and 6 bases at J, leaving 15 bases unmatched. The germline CDR1 and CDR2 sequences are MGHRA and YSYEKL. The CDR3 covers 16 residues. The CDR3 is CASSSNSRTGTGEQYF. The CDR3 nucleotides read TGCGCCAGCAGCTCGAATTCCCGGACAGGGACGGGCGAGCAGTACTTC.

This clonotype appeared a few times. The gene calls are TRBV5-1 and TRBJ2-7; 7 bases agree with TRBD1. This CDR3 region has 14 residues. V shed 2 bases, J shed 5 bases, and the junction held 7 bases outside the gene matches. CDR1 and CDR2 from the germline V gene are SGHRS and YFSETQ. CDR3: CASSFITGEHEQYF. In DNA, the CDR3 is TGCGCCAGCAGCTTCATAACAGGGGAGCACGAGCAGTACTTC.

The V call is TRBV3-1, the J call TRBJ2-7; possibly TRBD2 for D (6 bases). Germline V gene sequence: CDR1 LGHDT, CDR2 YNNKEL (reference sequence). V lost 4 bases and J 7 bases, leaving 14 bases between the germline ends. This CDR3 has 13 residues. The CDR3 is CASSRLRRGEQYF. CDR3 nucleotides: TGTGCCAGCAGCCGCCTTCGGAGGGGTGAGCAGTACTTC.

This clonotype was seen a handful of times. V usage is TRBV11-3 and J usage is TRBJ2-2; TRBD1 might be the D (5 bases). V was pared by 5 bases and J by 5 bases, with 15 bases between. The V gene's germline CDR1 is SGHNT and CDR2 YENEEA. This CDR3 region has 15 residues. CDR3 sequence (DNA): TGTGCCAGCAGCCTAGGGGCAGGCGGTACCGGGGAGCTGTTTTTT. Translated, it gives CASSLGAGGTGELFF.

A few counts support this clonotype. The rearrangement uses TRBV9 and TRBJ1-5; D remains unclear. The CDR3 has 15 amino acids. Germline V CDR1 and CDR2: SGDLS, YYNGEE. V lost 0 bases and J lost 8, with 15 bases in between. CDR3: CASSVGAARGEPQHF. CDR3 nucleotides: TGTGCCAGCAGCGTAGGAGCGGCCCGCGGGGAGCCCCAGCATTTT.

This clonotype has more than one count but fewer than ten. V is TRBV7-2 and J is TRBJ2-1, with TRBD2 matching over 9 bases. The CDR3 loop spans 16 amino acids. V shed 1 base and J 9 bases; nucleotides not matched to a gene: 10. Germline values: CDR1 SGHTA, CDR2 FQGNSA. Here the CDR3 DNA reads TGTGCCAGCAGCTTAGGGGGACTAGCTGCGATCGGTGAGCAGTTCTTC. Its translation is CASSLGGLAAIGEQFF.